Listed below are T cell receptor beta chains from one sample, sequenced in a study of blood T cell repertoires in COVID-19. Here immunoSEQ multiplex PCR was the method, and the copy in TCRdb shows in-frame clones only, minus some. The sample lists about 140,000 clones, about 92% occurring once. Sequencing used peripheral blood. The origin of the receptors is a human donor in a cohort sampled during active COVID-19. Each CDR3 is given with its conserved first and last residue. D genes are given only for firm matches. Clone sizes are given selectively: once, few, many, or a class where the clone is expanded.

clone_size | j_call | d_call | v_call | cdr3_aa | cdr3_nt
NA | TRBJ2-7 | TRBD1 | TRBV5-1 | CASSLDRETYEQYF | TGCGCCAGCAGCCTGGACAGGGAAACCTACGAGCAGTACTTC
many | TRBJ1-1 | TRBD1 | TRBV6-5 | CASRTGLNTEAFF | TGTGCCAGCAGGACAGGGTTGAACACTGAAGCTTTCTTT
NA | TRBJ1-5 | NA | TRBV19 | CASSEQGGQPQHF | TGTGCCAGTAGTGAACAGGGTGGCCAGCCCCAGCATTTT
once | TRBJ2-1 | NA | TRBV19 | CASSIDRFRGDYNEQFF | TGTGCCAGTAGTATAGACAGATTCAGGGGAGATTACAATGAGCAGTTCTTC
NA | TRBJ1-2 | NA | TRBV7-9 | CASRLGGVYGYTF | TGTGCCAGCAGACTGGGAGGGGTCTATGGCTACACCTTC
NA | TRBJ2-7 | NA | TRBV7-9 | CASSLDTHEQYF | TGTGCCAGCAGCTTAGACACACACGAGCAGTACTTC
NA | TRBJ2-6 | NA | TRBV9 | CASSVAGNAGANVLTF | TGTGCCAGCAGCGTAGCCGGGAACGCTGGGGCCAACGTCCTGACTTTC
NA | TRBJ1-1 | NA | TRBV7-8 | CASSPLVRSGRNTEAFF | TGTGCCAGCAGCCCCCTCGTGCGGTCGGGTCGTAACACTGAAGCTTTCTTT
NA | TRBJ2-6 | NA | TRBV5-6 | CASSLSPGANVLTF | TGTGCCAGCAGCCTGTCCCCTGGGGCCAACGTCCTGACTTTC
few | TRBJ2-7 | NA | TRBV4-1 | CASSRLGRPYEQYF | TGCGCCAGCAGCCGGCTCGGGAGACCCTACGAGCAGTACTTC
NA | TRBJ2-2 | TRBD2 | TRBV19 | CASSSAPLAVTNTGELFF | TGTGCCAGTAGTAGCGCCCCCCTAGCGGTGACGAACACCGGGGAGCTGTTTTTT
NA | TRBJ2-5 | TRBD1 | TRBV5-4 | CASSSKPGRGTGVQETQYF | TGTGCCAGCAGCTCCAAACCCGGGAGGGGGACAGGGGTACAAGAGACCCAGTACTTC
NA | TRBJ1-5 | TRBD1 | TRBV14 | CASSRAGGGQPQHF | TGTGCCAGCAGCCGCGCAGGGGGAGGCCAGCCCCAGCATTTT
NA | TRBJ1-1 | TRBD1 | TRBV27 | CASLWDREATEAFF | TGTGCCAGCCTATGGGACAGGGAGGCCACTGAAGCTTTCTTT
once | TRBJ1-2 | NA | TRBV12-5 | CASGSGTHYGYTF | TGTGCTAGTGGCTCCGGGACACATTATGGCTACACCTTC
NA | TRBJ1-5 | NA | TRBV6-2/TRBV6-3 | CASSYRYSNQPQHF | TGTGCCAGCAGTTATCGGTATAGCAATCAGCCCCAGCATTTT
NA | TRBJ2-1 | TRBD1 | TRBV20-1 | CSASLGTGGFEQFF | TGCAGTGCTAGTTTAGGAACAGGGGGCTTTGAGCAGTTCTTC
NA | TRBJ1-2 | NA | TRBV12-3/TRBV12-4 | CASSLPDFYGYTF | TGTGCCAGCAGTTTACCCGACTTCTATGGCTACACCTTC
NA | TRBJ2-2 | NA | TRBV7-2 | CASSLAFTGELFF | TGTGCCAGCAGCTTAGCCTTCACCGGGGAGCTGTTTTTT
NA | TRBJ2-2 | TRBD1 | TRBV28 | CASSLGDREDTGELFF | TGTGCCAGCAGTTTAGGCGACAGGGAAGACACCGGGGAGCTGTTTTTT
NA | TRBJ1-1 | NA | TRBV12-3/TRBV12-4 | CASSFHGGSEAFF | TGTGCCAGCAGTTTCCATGGGGGCTCTGAAGCTTTCTTT
NA | TRBJ1-1 | TRBD1 | TRBV6-4 | CASSDSPGGLNTEAFF | TGTGCCAGCAGTGACTCGCCAGGGGGCCTGAACACTGAAGCTTTCTTT
NA | TRBJ2-3 | NA | TRBV19 | CASRARSQADTQYF | TGTGCCAGTAGGGCCCGTTCCCAAGCAGATACGCAGTATTTT
NA | TRBJ1-1 | TRBD1 | TRBV7-2 | CASSLAPGGLTEAFF | TGTGCCAGCAGCTTAGCTCCAGGGGGCTTAACTGAAGCTTTCTTT
few | TRBJ2-7 | NA | TRBV24-1 | CASKEGRQGKSHEQYF | TGTGCCTCCAAAGAGGGCCGCCAAGGGAAAAGCCACGAGCAGTACTTC
NA | TRBJ1-4 | NA | TRBV4-1 | CASSQASRGEKLFF | TGCGCCAGCAGCCAAGCCAGCCGAGGGGAAAAACTGTTTTTT
NA | TRBJ1-2 | TRBD1 | TRBV7-2 | CASIVDRARGGYTF | TGTGCCAGCATCGTGGACAGGGCCCGCGGTGGCTACACCTTC
NA | TRBJ2-3 | NA | TRBV7-2 | CASSSDSVAREDTQYF | TGTGCCAGCAGCTCGGACAGTGTAGCTAGGGAAGATACGCAGTATTTT
NA | TRBJ1-1 | TRBD1 | TRBV5-1 | CASSLTGIGFSTEAFF | TGCGCCAGCAGCCTGACAGGGATCGGGTTTAGCACTGAAGCCTTCTTT
NA | TRBJ1-3 | NA | TRBV5-1 | CASSLTAGRAGNTIYF | TGCGCCAGCAGCTTGACAGCAGGGAGGGCTGGAAACACCATATATTTT
NA | TRBJ2-5 | NA | TRBV7-4 | CASSLGSAGAFRETQYF | TGTGCCAGCAGCTTAGGGTCGGCGGGGGCCTTTCGCGAGACCCAGTACTTC
NA | TRBJ2-3 | TRBD2 | TRBV7-3 | CASSFNVAGHTDTQYF | TGTGCCAGCAGCTTCAACGTAGCGGGGCACACAGATACGCAGTATTTT
NA | TRBJ2-1 | NA | TRBV13 | CASSSGIYNEQFF | TGTGCCAGCAGCTCCGGGATCTACAATGAGCAGTTCTTC
NA | TRBJ2-2 | NA | TRBV6-4 | CASSEQGIGELFF | TGTGCCAGCAGTGAGCAGGGGATCGGGGAGCTGTTTTTT
NA | TRBJ1-1 | TRBD1 | TRBV18 | CASSPRRGQGTLNTEAFF | TGTGCCAGCTCACCGAGAAGGGGACAGGGGACCTTGAACACTGAAGCTTTCTTT
NA | TRBJ1-1 | NA | TRBV6-5 | CASRSGLRGAFF | TGTGCCAGCAGATCGGGACTGCGAGGAGCTTTCTTT
NA | TRBJ2-5 | NA | TRBV11-3 | CASSLRAGGTQYF | TGTGCCAGCAGCCTCAGGGCCGGGGGGACCCAGTACTTC
once | TRBJ2-7 | TRBD1 | TRBV4-1 | CASSQASGTGGFYEQYF | TGCGCCAGCAGCCAAGCCTCGGGGACAGGGGGCTTCTACGAGCAGTACTTC
NA | TRBJ1-4 | NA | TRBV5-8 | CASSLPGTNEKLFF | TGTGCCAGCAGCTTGCCCGGGACTAATGAAAAACTGTTTTTT
NA | TRBJ1-2 | NA | TRBV15 | CATSSPGGYGYTF | TGTGCCACCAGCAGTCCGGGAGGCTATGGCTACACCTTC
NA | TRBJ1-3 | NA | TRBV28 | CASSPPGGSGNTIYF | TGTGCCAGCAGTCCTCCCGGAGGGAGTGGAAACACCATATATTTT
NA | TRBJ1-2 | TRBD1 | TRBV4-1 | CASSQDFGTGVGYTF | TGCGCCAGCAGCCAAGATTTCGGGACAGGGGTTGGCTACACCTTC
NA | TRBJ2-7 | NA | TRBV5-1 | CASSLDQFYEQYF | TGCGCCAGCAGCTTGGACCAGTTTTACGAGCAGTACTTC
NA | TRBJ2-3 | NA | TRBV14 | CASSRGETTQYF | TGTGCCAGCAGCCGGGGGGAGACAACGCAGTATTTT
NA | TRBJ2-2 | NA | TRBV10-2 | CASGGRDTGELFF | TGCGCCAGTGGGGGCAGGGACACCGGGGAGCTGTTTTTT
few | TRBJ1-2 | TRBD1 | TRBV27 | CASSVGTASNYGYTF | TGTGCCAGCAGTGTAGGGACAGCCTCTAACTATGGCTACACCTTC
NA | TRBJ2-1 | TRBD2 | TRBV7-9 | CASSLGLAGEQFF | TGTGCCAGCAGCTTGGGACTAGCGGGAGAGCAGTTCTTC
NA | TRBJ1-1 | NA | TRBV10-1 | CASRPSGGGTEAFF | TGCGCCAGCCGTCCCAGCGGAGGCGGCACTGAAGCTTTCTTT
NA | TRBJ1-1 | NA | TRBV7-2 | CASSFQGSMNTEAFF | TGTGCCAGCAGCTTTCAGGGCAGTATGAACACTGAAGCTTTCTTT
NA | TRBJ1-4 | TRBD1 | TRBV19 | CATKRGPEEKLFF | TGTGCCACCAAGAGGGGGCCGGAGGAAAAACTGTTTTTT